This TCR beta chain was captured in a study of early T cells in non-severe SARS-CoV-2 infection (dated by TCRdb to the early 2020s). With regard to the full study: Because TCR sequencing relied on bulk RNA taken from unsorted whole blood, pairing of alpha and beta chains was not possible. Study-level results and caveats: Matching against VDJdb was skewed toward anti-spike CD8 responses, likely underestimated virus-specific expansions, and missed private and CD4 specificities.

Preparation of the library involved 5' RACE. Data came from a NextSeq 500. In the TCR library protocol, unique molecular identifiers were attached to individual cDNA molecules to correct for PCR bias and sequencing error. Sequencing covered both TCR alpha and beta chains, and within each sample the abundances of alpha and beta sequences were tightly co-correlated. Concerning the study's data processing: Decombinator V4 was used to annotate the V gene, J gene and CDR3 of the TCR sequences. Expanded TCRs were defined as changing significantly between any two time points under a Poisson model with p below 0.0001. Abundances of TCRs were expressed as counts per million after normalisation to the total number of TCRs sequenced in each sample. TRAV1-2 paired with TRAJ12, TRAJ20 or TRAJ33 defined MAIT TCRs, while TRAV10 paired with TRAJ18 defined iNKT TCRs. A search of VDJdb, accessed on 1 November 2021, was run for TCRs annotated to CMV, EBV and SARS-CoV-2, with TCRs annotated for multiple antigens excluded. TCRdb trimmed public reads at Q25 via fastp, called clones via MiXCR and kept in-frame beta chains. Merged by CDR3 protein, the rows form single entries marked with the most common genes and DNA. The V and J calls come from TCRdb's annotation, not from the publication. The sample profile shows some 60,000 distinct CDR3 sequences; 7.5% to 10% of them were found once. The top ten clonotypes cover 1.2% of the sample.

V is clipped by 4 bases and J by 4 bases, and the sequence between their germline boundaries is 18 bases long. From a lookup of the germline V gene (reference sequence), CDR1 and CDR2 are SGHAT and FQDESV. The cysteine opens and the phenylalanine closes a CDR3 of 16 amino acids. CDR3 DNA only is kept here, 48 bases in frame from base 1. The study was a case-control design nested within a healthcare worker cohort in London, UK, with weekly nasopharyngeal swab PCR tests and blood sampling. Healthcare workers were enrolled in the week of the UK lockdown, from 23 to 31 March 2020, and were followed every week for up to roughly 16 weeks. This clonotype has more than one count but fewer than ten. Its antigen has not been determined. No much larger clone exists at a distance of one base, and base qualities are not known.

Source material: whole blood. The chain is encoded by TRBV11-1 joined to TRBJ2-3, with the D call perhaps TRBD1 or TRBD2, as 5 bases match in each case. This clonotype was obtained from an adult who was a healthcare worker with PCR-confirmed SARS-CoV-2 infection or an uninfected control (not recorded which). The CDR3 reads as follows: CASSSDGHWGADTQYF. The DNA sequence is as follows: TGTGCCAGCAGCTCCGACGGACATTGGGGAGCAGATACGCAGTATTTT.